The present TCR beta chain was sequenced within a study of vaccination and CD4 T cells after COVID-19. Study overall: SARS-CoV-2 PCR on nasal swabs had been positive for the convalescent patients; several were mild and one was severe. From HCoV-229E, HCoV-OC43, HCoV-NL63 and SARS-CoV-2, overlapping spike peptides were used to stimulate the cells.

Sequenced with the Oncomine TCR Beta short-read assay was DNA taken from cultured CD4+ T cells. Once CD4+ T cells had been cultured, genomic DNA was extracted from them. TCRdb re-derived calls from the PCR reads in MiXCR, one entry per CDR3 protein. This table has fewer than 20,000 distinct CDR3 sequences, 40% to 50% appearing once. V dropped 0 bases and J dropped 2 bases, with 8 bases sitting between them. Germline-derived CDR1 and CDR2 are LGHNA and YSLEER. This CDR3 contains 14 residues. For this clonotype: The target antigen is unknown.

Stated time point: late sampling 161 to 241 days after vaccination in three convalescent patients. Treatment specified: approximately 9-day PBMC culture with coronavirus spike peptide pools or control peptides (ViraFEST assay). The clonotype comes from a human donor who had recovered from COVID-19. This chain links TRBV4-3 with TRBJ2-7, with D maybe TRBD2 (6 bases). The sequencing used CD4+ T cells from blood, cultured in vitro, collected about 7 months after SARS-CoV-2 vaccination. The CDR3 DNA follows: TGCGCCAGCAGCCAAGATACGGGGGCCTACGAGCAGTACTTC. It yields the protein CASSQDTGAYEQYF.